Listed here are 21 T cell receptor beta chains from one sample, sequenced in a study of a mutant IDH1 vaccine in newly diagnosed glioma. Time point here: week 23, last vaccination. In every dose of vaccine, 300 ug of mutant IDH1 20-mer peptide was given alongside topical imiquimod. Using immunoSEQ multiplex PCR, the repertoire was profiled, and TCRdb retains in-frame clones only, with some absent. The sample carries about 82,000 clones, 75% to 85% recorded once. Their antigens remain unidentified. The starting material was PBMCs, obtained from a glioma patient whose treatment included an IDH1 peptide vaccine. The receptors originated from a man aged 30 to 45 with glioma. Some clones in this sample may be carry-over from other donors' samples.

The rearrangement links TRBV6-5 to TRBJ2-5; D tentatively fits TRBD1 or TRBD2 (5 bases each). Germline V lookup: CDR1 MNHEY, CDR2 SVGAGI. V lost 0 bases and J lost 1, with 9 bases in between. The CDR3 extends over 15 amino acids. The DNA of the CDR3 is TGTGCCAGCAGTTACTCGGGACGGTTCCAAGAGACCCAGTACTTC. It codes for CASSYSGRFQETQYF.

The gene calls are TRBV6-6 and TRBJ2-7; D is tentatively TRBD1 or TRBD2 (5 bases each). The CDR3 covers 13 residues. V was trimmed by 7 bases and J by 2 bases, leaving 12 bases between them. From germline, CDR1 is MNHNY and CDR2 SVGAGI (reference sequence). In nucleotides, the CDR3 is TGTGCCAGCACGGGGCAGTTAACCTACGAGCAGTACTTC. It is translated as CASTGQLTYEQYF.

This chain connects TRBV27 to TRBJ1-5; tentatively, D is TRBD1 (5 bases). Germline CDR1 is MNHEY and CDR2 is SMNVEV (reference sequence). The CDR3 is made up of 16 amino acids. V dropped 11 bases and J dropped 1 base, with 21 bases sitting between them. The CDR3 sequence is CAPFLPGLRSNQPQHF. CDR3 DNA: TGTGCCCCTTTCCTACCAGGGTTGAGGAGCAATCAGCCCCAGCATTTT.

The rearrangement joins TRBV4-1 to TRBJ1-6, with D possibly matching TRBD1 (5 bases). Germline CDR1 and CDR2: MGHRA and YSYEKL. The germline V and J ends were trimmed by 1 base and 13 bases, with 14 bases remaining between them. The CDR3 runs to 14 residues. This CDR3 reads CASSQVGASAPLHF. The CDR3 bases are TGCGCCAGCAGCCAAGTAGGGGCTTCGGCCCCCCTCCACTTT.

This clone has only a few counts. The rearrangement uses TRBV27 and TRBJ1-1; weak D call: TRBD1 (6 bases). The CDR3 runs 15 residues. The V end lost 5 bases, the J end lost 3 bases, and 16 bases lay between the germline ends. The V gene's germline CDR1 is MNHEY and CDR2 SMNVEV (reference sequence). CDR3 loop: CASSPDRPYDTEAFF. CDR3 in DNA: TGTGCCAGCAGTCCGGACAGACCATATGACACTGAAGCTTTCTTT.

J is TRBJ2-7 and V is TRBV7-9, with a possible D match to TRBD2 (5 bases). CDR3 length: 14 residues. Deletions cut 5 bases from V and 1 base from J, with 12 bases between. Looked up from germline, CDR1 is SEHNR and CDR2 is FQNEAQ (reference sequence). The CDR3 reads CASSRGSRSYEQYF. The CDR3 nucleotides are TGTGCCAGCAGCCGGGGTTCCCGATCCTACGAGCAGTACTTC.

There are a few counts of this clone. The rearrangement joins TRBV2 to TRBJ1-2; D possibly corresponds to TRBD1 (5 bases). CDR1 SNHLY and CDR2 FYNNEI come from the germline V gene. Trimming cost V 1 base and J 3 bases, with 12 bases left between them. This CDR3 spans 15 amino acids. The CDR3 here is CASSEGRQQDYGYTF. The CDR3 DNA reads as TGTGCCAGCAGTGAAGGGAGACAGCAAGACTATGGCTACACCTTC.

The chain links TRBV4-1 to TRBJ2-2; D may be TRBD2 (5 bases). Trimming left V 1 base short and J 5 bases short, with 11 bases between. In germline, CDR1 is MGHRA, CDR2 YSYEKL. The CDR3 is made up of 15 amino acids. The CDR3 region is CASSQGTAGTGELFF. For the CDR3, the DNA is TGCGCCAGCAGCCAAGGGACTGCTGGAACCGGGGAGCTGTTTTTT.

The rearrangement uses TRBV27 and TRBJ1-4; the D is unclear. Trimming shortened V by 4 bases and J by 6 bases, and 18 bases separated the two germline ends. CDR3 length: 16 amino acids. Germline V lookup: CDR1 MNHEY, CDR2 SMNVEV (reference sequence). CDR3 coding DNA: TGTGCCAGCAGTTCATCGCCGGGAGGGTTTTATGAAAAACTGTTTTTT. Amino acids: CASSSSPGGFYEKLFF.

The chain uses TRBV29-1 and TRBJ2-7; tentative D call: TRBD2 (7 bases). V lost 4 bases and J lost 2, with 15 bases in between. The germline CDR1 and CDR2 sequences are SQVTM and ANQGSEA. The CDR3 covers 14 residues. In nucleotides, the CDR3 is TGCAGCGTTGGGGAGGGGGGGCGTACCTACGAGCAGTACTTC. Translated, it gives CSVGEGGRTYEQYF.

CDR3 nucleotides: TGTGCCAGCAGTCCCATGTTCTATGGCTACACCTTC. As protein: CASSPMFYGYTF. The rearrangement links TRBV28 to TRBJ1-2; D is unresolved. The CDR3 runs 12 residues. The V end lost 5 bases, the J end lost 4 bases, and 8 bases lay between the germline ends. Germline CDR1 is MDHEN and CDR2 is SYDVKM.

The chain couples TRBV11-1 to TRBJ2-1; 8 nucleotides align to TRBD2. This CDR3 contains 16 residues. J gave up 7 bases and V 7 bases, and 15 bases lay outside the gene matches. Germline assignment: CDR1 SGHAT and CDR2 FQDESV (reference sequence). The CDR3 is CASTFLGAGALNEQFF. The CDR3 region has the DNA TGTGCCAGCACTTTCCTTGGAGCGGGGGCGCTTAATGAGCAGTTCTTC.

The rearrangement links TRBV5-1 to TRBJ1-1; the D is unclear. V was trimmed by 2 bases and J by 1 base, leaving 6 bases between them. Germline lookup yields CDR1 SGHRS and CDR2 YFSETQ. The CDR3 is 13 amino acids. Here the CDR3 DNA reads TGCGCCAGCAGCTTTACCAGGAACACTGAAGCTTTCTTT. Protein product: CASSFTRNTEAFF.

The chain joins TRBV19 to TRBJ1-3; D call uncertain. This CDR3 is built from 16 residues. V was clipped by 2 bases and J by 2 bases, with 13 bases between them. CDR1 is LNHDA and CDR2 is SQIVND in the germline V gene (reference sequence). This CDR3 reads CASSIRSGPTGNTIYF. The CDR3 coding sequence is TGTGCCAGTAGTATAAGGTCAGGACCGACTGGAAACACCATATATTTT.

The CDR3 coding sequence is TGTGCCAGCAGTGACTCGGCTGGGGGACTAGCGGGGGGCCCAGATACGCAGTATTTT. As protein: CASSDSAGGLAGGPDTQYF. The rearrangement links TRBV6-4 to TRBJ2-3; 15 nucleotides line up with TRBD2. The CDR3 contains 19 residues. V was pared by 0 bases and J by 4 bases, with 8 bases of the junction left unmatched. Looked up from germline, CDR1 is MRHNA and CDR2 is SNTAGT.

This rearrangement joins TRBV15 to TRBJ2-7; D is possibly TRBD2 (6 bases). The CDR3 covers 15 residues. V gave up 5 bases and J gave up 3 bases, with 17 bases separating them. Per the germline V gene, CDR1 is LNHNV and CDR2 is YYDKDF (reference sequence). DNA of the CDR3: TGTGCCACCAGCCCTCTGGGGCGGGAAGACTACGAGCAGTACTTC. This gives the protein CATSPLGREDYEQYF.

The chain has TRBV30 and TRBJ1-6; D is perhaps TRBD1 (5 bases). Trimming removed 2 bases at V and 0 bases at J, with 14 bases between. CDR1 and CDR2 from the germline V gene are GTSNPN and SVGIG (reference sequence). This CDR3 spans 17 amino acids. CDR3 residues: CAWSRMDTSSYNSPLHF. Here the CDR3 DNA reads TGTGCCTGGAGTAGAATGGACACCAGCTCCTATAATTCACCCCTCCACTTT.

The chain carries TRBV9 and TRBJ2-1; 8 nucleotides agree with TRBD1. There are 17 residues in the CDR3. V lost 3 bases, J lost 13 bases, and 21 bases stayed unmatched. CDR1 is SGDLS and CDR2 is YYNGEE in the germline V gene. Here the CDR3 reads CASSADPYDGQGSNQFF. CDR3 nucleotide sequence: TGTGCCAGCAGCGCCGACCCGTATGATGGACAGGGATCGAATCAGTTCTTC.

This clone was counted once. The chain links TRBV7-6 to TRBJ2-5; 11 bases map to TRBD2. V trimming: 1 base; J trimming: 2 bases; junction bases outside the gene matches: 6. The CDR3 spans 17 residues. In germline, CDR1 is SGHVS, CDR2 FNYEAQ. CDR3 nucleotides: TGTGCCAGCAGCTTAGGGCTAGCGGGGGGCCTTCAAGAGACCCAGTACTTC. Encoded protein: CASSLGLAGGLQETQYF.

V usage is TRBV11-3 and J usage is TRBJ1-5; D is perhaps TRBD1 (6 bases). Germline V gene data show CDR1 as SGHNT and CDR2 as YENEEA. The CDR3 extends over 15 amino acids. Trimming took off 6 bases at V and 3 bases at J, with 15 bases between the two ends. CDR3 amino acids: CASRCNRVLNQPQHF. The DNA of the CDR3 is TGTGCCAGCAGGTGCAACAGGGTACTCAATCAGCCCCAGCATTTT.

The chain carries TRBV15 and TRBJ1-5; D perhaps matches TRBD1 (5 bases). Germline V gene data show CDR1 as LNHNV and CDR2 as YYDKDF (reference sequence). Between the trimmed V and J ends, which lost 7 bases and 5 bases, there was a span of 21 bases. This CDR3 has 16 residues. CDR3: CATILRRRTLHQPQHF. DNA for the CDR3: TGTGCCACCATCCTCAGACGACGGACACTCCATCAGCCCCAGCATTTT. The whole variable domain, filled in from reference TRBV15 and TRBJ1-5, reads DAMVIQNPRYQVTQFGKPVTLSCSQTLNHNVMYWYQQKSSQAPKLLFHYYDKDFNNEADTPDNFQSRRPNTSFCFLDIRSPGLGDTAMYLCATILRRRTLHQPQHFGDGTRLSIL.